Following are 21 T cell receptor beta chains from one sample sequenced in a study of identical twins. TCRdb used MiXCR to reprocess the 5' RACE reads, holding one entry per CDR3 protein. The sample carries some 690,000 distinct CDR3 sequences, about 20% recorded once. These data also featured in a second study, about T cells expressing NK-cell markers.

The sample taken for sequencing was PBMCs. The receptors come from a woman younger than 35 in good health.

This clonotype was seen a handful of times. The J gene is TRBJ1-2, the V gene TRBV19; D not certain. The V and J ends lost 7 bases and 0 bases respectively, with 18 bases between them. This CDR3 is built from 16 residues. Germline values: CDR1 LNHDA, CDR2 SQIVND (reference sequence). This CDR3 reads CASKLAAGTTNYGYTF. Here the CDR3 DNA reads TGTGCCAGTAAACTGGCGGCAGGAACCACTAACTATGGCTACACCTTC.

Many counts were recorded for this clonotype. A read error is likely, as this CDR3 ends without the conserved phenylalanine or tryptophan. The limits of the CDR3 on the DNA are not certain, so only TCRdb's listed CDR3 is given. The J gene is TRBJ2-7, the V gene TRBV20-1; the DNA was not used to check the table's D call, TRBD2. Termini included, the CDR3 measures 10 amino acids. Per the germline V gene, CDR1 is DFQATT and CDR2 is SNEGSKA (reference sequence). The CDR3 loop is CSGVHFGGFR.

This chain joins TRBV5-1 and TRBJ2-2, with 7 bases lining up with TRBD2. The CDR3 contains 15 residues. Germline loops: CDR1 SGHRS, CDR2 YFSETQ. Germline trimming cut 0 bases from V and 6 bases from J; bases unmatched to any gene: 5. The CDR3 DNA is TGCGCCAGCAGCTTGGATGGACTAGTGGCCGGGGAGCTGTTTTTT. Its protein product is CASSLDGLVAGELFF.

V and J are TRBV6-5 and TRBJ2-7; unclear D gene. The germline CDR1 and CDR2 sequences are MNHEY and SVGAGI. Trimming stripped 8 bases from V and 0 bases from J, with 14 bases between. This CDR3 spans 14 amino acids. CDR3 sequence reads: CASESTLGSYEQYF. The CDR3 region has the DNA TGTGCCAGCGAGTCTACCCTAGGCTCCTACGAGCAGTACTTC.

This clonotype was observed a few times. The rearrangement uses TRBV5-5 and TRBJ2-7, with D possibly being TRBD1 (6 bases). Germline values: CDR1 SGHKS, CDR2 YYEKEE (reference sequence). The germline V and J ends were trimmed by 4 bases and 3 bases, with 14 bases remaining between them. CDR3 size: 14 residues. CDR3 loop: CASSLGALNYEQYF. CDR3 bases: TGTGCCAGCAGCCTGGGGGCATTGAACTACGAGCAGTACTTC.

This clonotype was detected many times. The chain couples TRBV12-3 or TRBV12-4 to TRBJ1-5; D possibly corresponds to TRBD1 (6 bases). Trimming left V 5 bases short and J 6 bases short, with 11 bases between. This CDR3 region has 13 residues. The CDR3 DNA follows: TGTGCCAGCAGTAGACAGGCGGGTCAGCCCCAGCATTTT. It encodes CASSRQAGQPQHF.

Written as DNA, the CDR3 is TGTGCCAGCAGTGAGCCTACCGTCCTGGGGCTCACCTTC. Protein sequence: CASSEPTVLGLTF. The rearrangement links TRBV25-1 to TRBJ1-2; maybe TRBD1 (5 bases). The V and J ends lost 3 bases and 13 bases respectively, with 18 bases between them. The CDR3 extends over 13 amino acids. Germline V CDR1 and CDR2: MGHDK, SYGVNS.

Many counts were recorded for this clonotype. The V gene is TRBV20-1, the J gene TRBJ2-7; 10 bases line up with TRBD2. With 2 bases clipped from V and 3 bases from J, the junction kept 7 bases outside the gene matches. The CDR3 sequence is 15 residues long. Germline V gene sequence: CDR1 DFQATT, CDR2 SNEGSKA (reference sequence). CDR3 coding DNA: TGCAGTGCTAGACACCGGACTAGCGGAGACTACGAGCAGTACTTC. Amino acids: CSARHRTSGDYEQYF.

This clonotype was seen a few times. The chain combines TRBV5-5 with TRBJ2-5; D may be TRBD2 (5 bases). Per germline, CDR1 SGHKS and CDR2 YYEKEE (reference sequence). V dropped 0 bases and J dropped 2 bases, with 5 bases sitting between them. There are 13 residues in the CDR3. DNA of the CDR3: TGTGCCAGCAGCTTGGTAGCGCAAGAGACCCAGTACTTC. Translating gives CASSLVAQETQYF. Full variable domain (outside the CDR3, taken from reference TRBV5-5 and TRBJ2-5): DAGVTQSPTHLIKTRGQQVTLRCSPISGHKSVSWYQQVLGQGPQFIFQYYEKEERGRGNFPDRFSARQFPNYSSELNVNALLLGDSALYLCASSLVAQETQYFGPGTRLLVL.

This clonotype was seen more than once but under ten times. This sequence joins TRBV12-3 or TRBV12-4 and TRBJ2-1, with D possibly being TRBD2 (6 bases). The CDR3 is 15 residues long. Trimming stripped 6 bases from V and 1 base from J, with 13 bases between. The CDR3 DNA sequence: TGTGCCAGCAGCCGGGACTGGGGTTCCTACAATGAGCAGTTCTTC. This gives the protein CASSRDWGSYNEQFF.

The V and J genes are TRBV10-3 and TRBJ2-7; D uncertain. CDR1 ENHRY and CDR2 SYGVKD come from the germline V gene. This CDR3 comprises 12 residues. Trimming pared 4 bases from V and 2 bases from J, leaving 6 bases between. The DNA for the CDR3 is TGTGCCATCAGTGGGCAGACCTACGAGCAGTACTTC. It yields the protein CAISGQTYEQYF.

This chain links TRBV27 with TRBJ2-1; 10 bases map to TRBD1. The CDR3 loop spans 17 amino acids. The ends lost 7 bases at V and 8 bases at J; junction bases unmatched: 17. From germline, CDR1 is MNHEY and CDR2 SMNVEV (reference sequence). As DNA, the CDR3 is TGTGCCAGCACCGCTATAGGGTTGGGGGACAGGGGCGATGAGCAGTTCTTC. The encoded protein is CASTAIGLGDRGDEQFF.

The chain joins TRBV7-2 to TRBJ1-5; 7 bases are a match to TRBD1. Losses at the gene ends were 5 bases for V and 3 bases for J; bases not matched to a gene: 7. CDR3 size: 15 residues. Looked up from germline, CDR1 is SGHTA and CDR2 is FQGNSA. CDR3 DNA sequence: TGTGCCAGCAGCGCATCCAGGGGGGTCAATCAGCCCCAGCATTTT. Translation gives CASSASRGVNQPQHF. Looking up the rest from reference TRBV7-2 and TRBJ1-5 gives the full variable domain: GAGVSQSPSNKVTEKGKDVELRCDPISGHTALYWYRQSLGQGLEFLIYFQGNSAPDKSGLPSDRFSAERTGGSVSTLTIQRTQQEDSAVYLCASSASRGVNQPQHFGDGTRLSIL.

The sample holds a few counts of this clonotype. DNA for the CDR3: TGCAGCGTTGTGGGGCTAGCGGGAGCCAAAAACATTCAGTACTTC. Protein sequence: CSVVGLAGAKNIQYF. The V gene is TRBV29-1, the J gene TRBJ2-4, with 8 bases aligning to TRBD2. This CDR3 is built from 15 residues. Germline V lookup: CDR1 SQVTM, CDR2 ANQGSEA. With V trimmed by 4 bases and J by 0 bases, 5 bases remained unmatched.

CDR3 coding DNA: TGTGCCGTTTCCCGAGTCAGCCAAGAGACCCAGTACTTC. Translating gives CAVSRVSQETQYF. This chain uses TRBV7-7 with TRBJ2-5; D unresolved. V lost 11 bases, J lost 1 base, and 14 bases lay in between. The CDR3 is 13 amino acids. CDR1 SSHAT and CDR2 FNYEAQ come from the germline V gene (reference sequence).

The chain couples TRBV7-6 to TRBJ2-1, with a tentative D call TRBD1 (7 bases). Looked up from germline, CDR1 is SGHVS and CDR2 is FNYEAQ. This CDR3 region has 16 residues. The V end was cut by 3 bases, the J end by 9 bases, with 21 bases between. The CDR3 here is CASSFGGGLGGSEQFF. The CDR3 nucleotides read TGTGCCAGCAGCTTTGGAGGGGGCCTAGGGGGAAGTGAGCAGTTCTTC.

This clonotype was picked up a small number of times. V and J are TRBV20-1 and TRBJ2-1, with TRBD2 matching over 12 bases. The V segment lost 5 bases and the J segment 7 bases; nucleotides outside the gene matches: 9. Germline assignment: CDR1 DFQATT and CDR2 SNEGSKA (reference sequence). The CDR3 has 15 residues. The DNA for the CDR3 is TGCAGTGCTGGGACTAGCGGGTGGTACGGGAATGAGCAGTTCTTC. It translates to CSAGTSGWYGNEQFF.

The J gene is TRBJ2-3, the V gene TRBV20-1; 7 bases line up with TRBD1. V lost 3 bases, J lost 3 bases, and 9 bases stayed unmatched. Germline V gene sequence: CDR1 DFQATT, CDR2 SNEGSKA (reference sequence). The CDR3 runs 15 residues. The chain's CDR3 is CSARAGDSPTDTQYF. In nucleotides, the CDR3 is TGCAGTGCTAGGGCAGGGGACAGTCCAACAGATACGCAGTATTTT.

At least ten counts were recorded for this clonotype. The V and J genes are TRBV20-1 and TRBJ2-1; D is unclear. The CDR3 is made up of 14 amino acids. CDR1 and CDR2 (germline): DFQATT, SNEGSKA (reference sequence). The V end was cut by 3 bases, the J end by 5 bases, with 14 bases between. Written as DNA, the CDR3 is TGCAGTGCTAGGACGGCCAGAGCGCACAATGAGCAGTTCTTC. Protein product: CSARTARAHNEQFF.

CDR3 sequence: CAWSAGTPNEQFF. CDR3 DNA: TGTGCCTGGAGTGCCGGGACCCCCAATGAGCAGTTCTTC. The chain has TRBV30 and TRBJ2-1, with D perhaps given as TRBD1 or TRBD2 (5 bases each). Germline CDR1 GTSNPN, CDR2 SVGIG (reference sequence). Trimming stripped 1 base from V and 6 bases from J, with 10 bases between. This CDR3 region has 13 residues.

This clonotype has just a few counts. The chain joins TRBV7-9 to TRBJ2-7; tentative D call: TRBD1 (6 bases). Trimming removed 5 bases at V and 3 bases at J, with 11 bases between. The CDR3 contains 13 residues. The germline CDR1 and CDR2 sequences are SEHNR and FQNEAQ (reference sequence). This chain's CDR3 is CASSRTDIYEQYF. The CDR3, as DNA: TGTGCCAGCAGCCGGACAGACATCTACGAGCAGTACTTC.